The 17 T cell receptor beta chains below all came from one sample that was sequenced in a study of spatial heterogeneity in lung cancer. MiXCR, run by TCRdb on the 5' RACE reads, gives a single entry per CDR3 protein. The table lists approximately 15,000 distinct CDR3 sequences, 5% to 8% of them singletons. Findings and limits, study-wide: Counts of expanded alpha and beta TCRs within tumors tracked the tumor nonsynonymous mutation count.

These receptors have no known antigen. Time point meaning: sample taken at primary tumor resection. The source material was lung tumor tissue, sampled at surgery. Receptor source: a male donor with early-stage non-small cell lung cancer.

Ten or more counts support this clonotype. Found in a library prepared for alpha chains, this beta chain is an off-target read, and its abundance has little meaning. J is TRBJ2-7 and V is TRBV2, with D hard to call. CDR1 SNHLY and CDR2 FYNNEI come from the germline V gene. The CDR3 loop spans 14 amino acids. V was shortened by 6 bases and J by 2 bases, with 14 bases between the two germline ends. The CDR3 reads CASRYLPGPYEQYF. CDR3 sequence (DNA): TGTGCCAGCAGATACCTCCCTGGCCCCTACGAGCAGTACTTC.

Ten or more counts support this clonotype. Since it is a stray read in a library aimed at alpha chains, this beta chain has a size that is not meaningful. CDR3 sequence: CASSLGTRDYEQYF. CDR3 in DNA: TGTGCCAGCAGTTTAGGGACTAGGGACTACGAGCAGTACTTC. The gene calls are TRBV28 and TRBJ2-7; 8 positions match TRBD2. The CDR3 runs 14 residues. V lost 2 bases and J lost 3; bases outside the gene matches: 3. Germline V gene lookup returns CDR1 MDHEN and CDR2 SYDVKM.

At least ten counts were recorded for this clonotype. This beta chain appears as a stray read in a library generated for alpha chains; its size is not informative. The chain employs TRBV7-2 and TRBJ1-2, with D hard to call. The length of the CDR3 is 13 residues. The V end lost 11 bases, the J end lost 5 bases, and 18 bases lay between the germline ends. The V gene's germline CDR1 is SGHTA and CDR2 FQGNSA. The DNA for the CDR3 is TGTGCCGCCGCCGGCACATCGGCGTATGGCTACACCTTC. It encodes CAAAGTSAYGYTF.

Sample share makes this clonotype medium-sized (0.01 to 0.1%). This beta chain represents an off-target read in a library built for alpha chains; its size is of limited meaning. The rearrangement uses TRBV2 and TRBJ2-4; D might be TRBD1 (5 bases). Germline CDR1 is SNHLY and CDR2 is FYNNEI. This CDR3 spans 16 amino acids. Trimming stripped 4 bases from V and 0 bases from J, with 13 bases between. The DNA for the CDR3 is TGTGCCAGCAGTGCTAAGGGGCGAGAAGCCAAAAACATTCAGTACTTC. This sequence encodes CASSAKGREAKNIQYF.

This clonotype is labeled as medium-sized (0.01 to 0.1%). This beta chain lies outside the target of a library built for alpha chains; its clone size means little. This rearrangement joins TRBV5-8 to TRBJ2-1; D unresolved. Germline CDR1 is SGHTS and CDR2 is YDEGEE. V was shortened by 3 bases and J by 10 bases, with 20 bases between the two germline ends. CDR3 length: 15 amino acids. This CDR3 is CASSWGIWLPDEQFF. The CDR3, as DNA: TGTGCCAGCAGCTGGGGTATTTGGCTTCCCGACGAGCAGTTCTTC.

This clonotype was counted a few times. Since the library was made to target alpha chains, this beta chain is a stray read and its abundance is not meaningful. The chain couples TRBV5-1 to TRBJ2-7; 8 nucleotides agree with TRBD1. Germline CDR1 and CDR2: SGHRS and YFSETQ. J was trimmed by 7 bases and V by 3 bases; bases with no gene match: 18. CDR3 length equals 17 residues. CDR3 loop: CASSSLWSGGGYNEQYF. The CDR3 nucleotides are TGCGCCAGCAGCTCGTTGTGGTCAGGGGGCGGGTACAATGAGCAGTACTTC.

There are many counts of this clonotype. The size of this beta chain means little, since it is a stray read in a library made for alpha chains. V usage is TRBV6-6 and J usage is TRBJ2-7; the D gene is possibly TRBD2 (5 bases). Germline values: CDR1 MNHNY, CDR2 SVGAGI (reference sequence). The V end lost 6 bases, the J end lost 3 bases, and 21 bases lay between the germline ends. The CDR3 length is 16 residues. CDR3 amino acids: CASSAEPSSFFYEQYF. The CDR3 DNA reads TGTGCCAGCAGCGCGGAGCCTAGCTCCTTTTTCTACGAGCAGTACTTC.

The table lists this clonotype with many counts. This beta chain is an off-target read within a library intended for alpha chains, so its frequency means little. The J gene is TRBJ1-1, the V gene TRBV29-1; D not certain. Germline V gene data show CDR1 as SQVTM and CDR2 as ANQGSEA. CDR3 length equals 9 residues. Trimming shortened V by 3 bases and J by 10 bases, and 6 bases separated the two germline ends. The CDR3 loop reads CSVDWGAFF. CDR3 nucleotide sequence: TGCAGCGTTGATTGGGGAGCTTTCTTT.

This clonotype has at least ten counts. This beta chain is a stray sequence in a library constructed for alpha chains; its clone size is not meaningful. The chain links TRBV5-1 to TRBJ2-7; 7 bases map to TRBD1. Germline CDR1 SGHRS, CDR2 YFSETQ. The V segment lost 3 bases and the J segment 2 bases; nucleotides outside the gene matches: 2. CDR3 size: 13 residues. CDR3 residues: CASSSGTAYEQYF. In DNA form, the CDR3 reads TGCGCCAGCAGCTCCGGGACAGCCTACGAGCAGTACTTC. Using reference TRBV5-1 and TRBJ2-7 for the parts outside the CDR3, the full variable domain is KAGVTQTPRYLIKTRGQQVTLSCSPISGHRSVSWYQQTPGQGLQFLFEYFSETQRNKGNFPGRFSGRQFSNSRSEMNVSTLELGDSALYLCASSSGTAYEQYFGPGTRLTVT.

This clonotype is classed as medium-sized. Since it is a stray read in a library aimed at alpha chains, this beta chain has a size that is not meaningful. The chain combines TRBV20-1 with TRBJ2-3; 10 bases match TRBD2. Looked up from germline, CDR1 is DFQATT and CDR2 is SNEGSKA (reference sequence). The J segment lost 7 bases and the V segment lost 1 base, leaving 8 bases of the junction unmatched. The CDR3 sequence is 15 residues long. The CDR3 region has the DNA TGCAGTGCTAGAGGGGGAGCTAGCGGGAGCAATACGCAGTATTTT. It specifies CSARGGASGSNTQYF.

This clonotype has a handful of counts. This beta chain slipped into a library made for alpha chains as a stray read, so its size is not meaningful. The chain employs TRBV28 and TRBJ2-4; unclear D gene. Germline assignment: CDR1 MDHEN and CDR2 SYDVKM. V was clipped by 4 bases and J by 1 base, with 11 bases between them. The CDR3 extends over 15 amino acids. CDR3 nucleotides: TGTGCCAGCAGTTCCCTGGAGACTGCCAAAAACATTCAGTACTTC. Its protein is CASSSLETAKNIQYF.

This clonotype was detected ten times or more. Because the library targeted alpha chains, this beta chain is an off-target read whose size means little. The rearrangement links TRBV15 to TRBJ2-4; the D gene is possibly TRBD1 (5 bases). Trimming left V 2 bases short and J 10 bases short, with 9 bases between. The CDR3 totals 12 residues. Germline CDR1 LNHNV, CDR2 YYDKDF (reference sequence). DNA of the CDR3: TGTGCCACCAGCAGACAGGGCCCTATTCAGTACTTC. Residues: CATSRQGPIQYF.

This clonotype was counted many times. Found in a library prepared for alpha chains, this beta chain is an off-target read, and its abundance has little meaning. V is TRBV7-2 and J is TRBJ2-4; D call uncertain. Germline V gene data show CDR1 as SGHTA and CDR2 as FQGNSA. This CDR3 spans 17 amino acids. V shed 6 bases and J shed 0 bases, with 18 bases lying between them. The CDR3 region is CASRASSGGVAKNIQYF. Written as DNA, the CDR3 is TGTGCCAGCAGGGCCTCTAGTGGCGGAGTAGCCAAAAACATTCAGTACTTC.

This clonotype has a count of ten or more. Little can be read into the size of this beta chain, an off-target read in a library designed for alpha chains. J is TRBJ1-4 and V is TRBV29-1, with D perhaps matching TRBD1 (5 bases). Germline V gene lookup returns CDR1 SQVTM and CDR2 ANQGSEA. The CDR3 runs 14 residues. V lost 4 bases and J 8 bases, leaving 17 bases between the germline ends. CDR3 coding DNA: TGCAGCGTTGGGCGGCGGGGCATTACCGAAAAACTGTTTTTT. Its translation: CSVGRRGITEKLFF.

This clonotype was recorded at least ten times. The size of this beta chain means little, since it is a stray read in a library made for alpha chains. The CDR3 reads CASSLDASSYNEQFF. Written as DNA, the CDR3 is TGTGCCAGCAGTTTAGACGCCTCCTCCTACAATGAGCAGTTCTTC. The chain has TRBV12-3 or TRBV12-4 and TRBJ2-1, with D uncertain. V was clipped by 1 base and J by 0 bases, with 7 bases between them. The CDR3 loop spans 15 amino acids.

This clonotype has ten or more counts. Being off target in a library aimed at alpha chains, this beta chain has a size of little meaning. This sequence joins TRBV9 and TRBJ2-2, with TRBD2 matching over 9 bases. The CDR3 length is 16 residues. From germline, CDR1 is SGDLS and CDR2 YYNGEE. The trim removed 0 bases at V and 4 bases at J, leaving 4 bases unmatched. The chain's CDR3 is CASSVGLAGLTGELFF. CDR3 DNA: TGTGCCAGCAGCGTAGGTCTAGCGGGACTCACCGGGGAGCTGTTTTTT.

By share, this clonotype counts as medium-sized. This beta chain is an unintended read in a library built for alpha chains; its size means little. The gene calls are TRBV5-1 and TRBJ1-5; the D gene is possibly TRBD1 (5 bases). Trimming left V 0 bases short and J 6 bases short, with 13 bases between. CDR1 and CDR2 (germline): SGHRS, YFSETQ. The CDR3 runs to 15 residues. Written as DNA, the CDR3 is TGCGCCAGCAGCTTGGATACAGGTCACGGTCAGCCCCAGCATTTT. It encodes CASSLDTGHGQPQHF.